Listed below are T cell receptor beta chains from one sample, sequenced in a study of blood T cell repertoires in COVID-19. TCRdb's table, derived via immunoSEQ multiplex PCR, lists solely in-frame clones and lacks some. The data hold around 290,000 clones, with approximately 88% observed a single time. The sample was PBMCs or T cells enriched from blood (not recorded which). The receptors here all came from a woman in her 30s who had recovered from COVID-19. The CDR3 runs from the conserved cysteine through the conserved F or W. D genes are given only for firm matches. Expanded clones are given a class, and other clones once, few, many or no size at all.

V	J	size	D	CDR3	DNA
TRBV30	TRBJ1-3	-	TRBD1	CAWRDRGFSGNTIYF	TGTGCCTGGAGAGACAGGGGTTTCTCTGGAAACACCATATATTTT
TRBV3-1/TRBV3-2	TRBJ1-6	-	-	CASSQGAPNSPLHF	TGTGCCAGCAGCCAGGGGGCCCCGAATTCACCCCTCCACTTT
TRBV28	TRBJ1-2	-	-	CASSLFTSGGDGYTF	TGTGCCAGCAGTTTATTTACGTCGGGGGGGGATGGCTACACCTTC
TRBV15	TRBJ1-4	-	-	CATSIGSSQFF	TGTGCCACCAGCATCGGGTCTTCCCAGTTTTTT
TRBV18	TRBJ1-5	-	TRBD1	CASSLNQGDQPQHF	TGTGCCAGCTCGCTCAATCAGGGGGATCAGCCCCAGCATTTT
TRBV6-5	TRBJ1-3	-	-	CASSQGGFSGNTIYF	TGTGCCAGCAGCCAAGGGGGATTCTCTGGAAACACCATATATTTT
TRBV7-9	TRBJ1-3	once	TRBD1	CASSLGRPGQGTGNTIYF	TGTGCCAGCAGCTTAGGGAGGCCGGGACAGGGGACTGGAAACACCATATATTTT
TRBV2	TRBJ2-1	-	TRBD1	CASSVEGAYQFF	TGTGCCAGCAGTGTAGAGGGGGCCTACCAGTTCTTC
TRBV7-2	TRBJ2-5	once	-	CASSLGGEETQYF	TGTGCCAGCAGCTTAGGGGGGGAGGAGACCCAGTACTTC
TRBV4-1	TRBJ2-7	-	TRBD1	CASSQDHRGLYEQYF	TGCGCCAGCAGCCAAGATCACAGGGGGCTATACGAGCAGTACTTC
TRBV5-1	TRBJ2-7	-	-	CASSLLLGYEQYF	TGCGCCAGCAGCTTACTATTAGGCTACGAGCAGTACTTC
TRBV3-1/TRBV3-2	TRBJ1-1	-	-	CASSQEQNTEAFF	TGTGCCAGCAGCCAAGAACAGAACACTGAAGCTTTCTTT
TRBV7-2	TRBJ2-1	-	TRBD2	CASSPRTSGRMGQFF	TGTGCCAGCAGTCCTAGGACTAGCGGGAGGATGGGACAGTTCTTC
TRBV28	TRBJ1-4	-	-	CASSFREGEKLFF	TGTGCCAGCAGTTTCAGGGAGGGAGAAAAACTGTTTTTT
TRBV5-4	TRBJ1-1	few	TRBD1	CASSSPQGQNTEAFF	TGTGCCAGCAGCTCACCACAGGGGCAGAACACTGAAGCTTTCTTT
TRBV27	TRBJ2-7	-	-	CASFSRREQYF	TGTGCCAGCTTCTCGAGGAGAGAGCAGTACTTC